This section outlines one T cell receptor (beta chain) sequence together with its context. Its antigen is as yet unknown. Per the study methods: Sampled TCR counts reached a median of approximately 100,000 per sample, with values ranging from about 23,224 to 700,000. TCRdb recomputed calls from the RACE reads with MiXCR, one row per CDR3 protein. The V and J calls come from TCRdb's annotation, not from the publication. The sample records 210,000 or so distinct CDR3 sequences, around 25% being singletons. The time point was: patch test 3, about 24 weeks after DPC sensitization. Described treatment: therapeutic diphenylcyclopropenone sensitization with weekly scalp DPC. Germline V lookup: CDR1 SQVTM, CDR2 ANQGSEA. This CDR3 spans 12 amino acids. Deletions cut 5 bases from V and 10 bases from J, with 15 bases between. These data originate in a study of human T cells and chemical hapten exposure. Looking at the study overall: The use of 2% DPC on roughly 2 cm by roughly 2 cm of upper inner arm skin constituted sensitization. Cases of alopecia areata, totalis or universalis occurred in a predominantly female patient group.

Study-level points and caveats: Donors had alopecia, so their immune response may differ from healthy people's.

This TCR was sampled from a woman in her thirties or forties with alopecia areata. Some clones in this sample may be carry-over from other donors' samples. The material was whole blood, obtained in connection with sensitization to the hapten diphenylcyclopropenone (DPC). The chain joins TRBV29-1 to TRBJ2-1; D might be TRBD1 or TRBD2, each matching 5 bases. The CDR3 DNA sequence: TGCAGCGTTTCCGTTGGGGGACCCGAGCAGTTCTTC. Encoded protein: CSVSVGGPEQFF.